A selection of T cell receptor beta chains follows, all from one sample in a study of T cell responses to AZD1222 COVID-19 vaccine. Profiled with immunoSEQ multiplex PCR; TCRdb holds only in-frame clones, not every one. The table includes about 93,000 clones, 88% detected once. The material sequenced was peripheral blood, taken on day 0 of AZD1222 vaccination. Every receptor here comes from an adult in good health. The conserved cysteine and the conserved F or W are not part of the CDR3 here. Each record gives: V gene, J gene, CDR3 protein.

>TRBV7-3|TRBJ1-3
ASSLGRTGGYGNTIY
>TRBV14|TRBJ1-6
ASSQGRAASYNSPLH
>TRBV5-4|TRBJ2-2
ASSLAGFSNTGELF
>TRBV5-1|TRBJ2-3
ASSPGTTGDTQY
>TRBV19|TRBJ1-1
ASSRQHGTEAF
>TRBV21-1|TRBJ1-5
ASSKDRSRTGVQH
>TRBV30|TRBJ1-1
AWSVGTQGNTEAF
>TRBV19|TRBJ2-2
ASKTSPNTGELF
>TRBV2|TRBJ1-4
ASSLDGVGEKLF
>TRBV19|TRBJ2-3
ASSDKQVYGTDTQY
>TRBV10-2|TRBJ1-1
ASGDSLNTEAF
>TRBV24-1|TRBJ2-1
ATSDPLAGGPGEQF
>TRBV27|TRBJ1-2
ASSLDWTNYGYT
>TRBV19|TRBJ2-7
ASSSRGSSYEQY
>TRBV7-8|TRBJ2-6
ASSRTGSNSGANVLT
>TRBV2|TRBJ2-7
ASSLGTYEQY
>TRBV6-5|TRBJ1-1
ASTGTGSTEAF
>TRBV12-3/TRBV12-4|TRBJ2-3
ASGRRADTQY
>TRBV2|TRBJ1-1
ASRVGAVNTEAF
>TRBV19|TRBJ2-2
ASSILGRDTGELF
>TRBV11-2|TRBJ1-4
ASSLTNWGEKLF
>TRBV11-2|TRBJ2-1
ASRGSGLAGGYNEQF
>TRBV12-3/TRBV12-4|TRBJ1-5
ASSLASNQPQH
>TRBV6-1|TRBJ2-1
ASSERLPIFNEQF